This T cell receptor beta chain was sequenced for a study of neurological immune-mediated disorders. V lost 6 bases, J lost 3 bases, and 14 bases lay in between. This CDR3 has 13 residues. Germline V gene lookup returns CDR1 DFQATT and CDR2 SNEGSKA (reference sequence). The sample holds many counts of this clonotype. TCRdb re-called the 5' RACE reads with MiXCR, one entry per CDR3 protein. The table lists 55,000 to 70,000 distinct CDR3 sequences, over 5% of them singletons. This rearrangement joins TRBV20-1 to TRBJ1-1; D is possibly TRBD1 (5 bases). The origin of this receptor is a human donor with multiple sclerosis. The donor label of this sample is uncertain. Specimen: PBMCs. The CDR3 spells CSASPRGHTEAFF. CDR3 sequence (DNA): TGCAGTGCCTCGCCGCGGGGACACACTGAAGCTTTCTTT.